This T cell receptor beta chain was profiled in a study of cytomegalovirus exposure and HLA in healthy donors. The PCR employed 60 Vbeta primers together with 13 Jbeta primers. In the source study's methods: Roughly 81 million unique TCR beta chains, 10 million to 14 million shared, were counted in a later analysis. The data were produced by immunoSEQ multiplex PCR, yet TCRdb's version contains in-frame clones alone and is incomplete. V and J calls and clone size are given by that table; D and trimming were obtained from the DNA. The data show approximately 54,000 clones, approximately 81% seen once. Points from the study as a whole: Common viral pathogens were later found to be apparently linked to several of the most significant clusters. The authors confirmed in vitro that a few CMV-associated chains were specific for CMV antigens. Some TCR beta chains (roughly 150 of them) were listed as cytomegalovirus-associated.

V was trimmed by 5 bases and J by 8 bases, leaving 13 bases between them. CDR3 length: 13 residues. The germline gives CDR1 MNHEY, CDR2 SVGAGI. Regarding this clone: What it binds is not known.

The receptor was isolated from a woman between 18 and 29 years old in good health and CMV-seronegative. Sequenced input: PBMCs. J is TRBJ2-1 and V is TRBV6-5, with D possibly TRBD2 on 5 matching bases. DNA of the CDR3: TGTGCCAGCAGTGATACTAGGGCAGATGAGCAGTTCTTC. Translation: CASSDTRADEQFF.